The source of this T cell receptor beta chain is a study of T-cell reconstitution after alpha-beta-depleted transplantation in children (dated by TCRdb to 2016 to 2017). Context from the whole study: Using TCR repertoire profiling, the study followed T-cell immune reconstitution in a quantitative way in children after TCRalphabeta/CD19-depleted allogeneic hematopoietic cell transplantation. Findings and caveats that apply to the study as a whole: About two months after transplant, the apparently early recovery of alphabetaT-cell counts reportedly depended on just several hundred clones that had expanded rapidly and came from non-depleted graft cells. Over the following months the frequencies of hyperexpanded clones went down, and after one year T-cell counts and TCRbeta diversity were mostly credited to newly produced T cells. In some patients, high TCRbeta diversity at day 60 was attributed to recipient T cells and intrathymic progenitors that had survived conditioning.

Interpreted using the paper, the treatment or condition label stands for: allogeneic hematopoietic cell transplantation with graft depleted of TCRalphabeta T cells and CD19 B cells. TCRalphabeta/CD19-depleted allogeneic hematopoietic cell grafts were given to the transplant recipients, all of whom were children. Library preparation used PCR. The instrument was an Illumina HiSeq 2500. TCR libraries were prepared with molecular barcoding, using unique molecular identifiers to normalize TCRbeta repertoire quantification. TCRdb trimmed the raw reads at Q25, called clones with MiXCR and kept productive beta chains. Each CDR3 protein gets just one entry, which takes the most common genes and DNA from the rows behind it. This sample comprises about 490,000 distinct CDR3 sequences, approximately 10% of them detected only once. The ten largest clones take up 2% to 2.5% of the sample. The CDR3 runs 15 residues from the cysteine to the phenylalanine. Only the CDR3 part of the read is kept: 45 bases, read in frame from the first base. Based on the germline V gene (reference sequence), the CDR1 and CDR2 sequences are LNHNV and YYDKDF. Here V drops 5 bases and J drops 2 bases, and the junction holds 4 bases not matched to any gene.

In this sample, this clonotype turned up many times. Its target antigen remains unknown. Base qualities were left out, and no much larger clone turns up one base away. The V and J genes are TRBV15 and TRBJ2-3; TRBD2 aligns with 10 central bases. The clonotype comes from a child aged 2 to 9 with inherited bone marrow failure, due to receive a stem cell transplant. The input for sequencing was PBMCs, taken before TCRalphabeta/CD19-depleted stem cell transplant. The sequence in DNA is TGTGCCACCAGCGGAAGCGGGAGGGCCACAGATACGCAGTATTTT. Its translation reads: CATSGSGRATDTQYF.